The TCR beta chain under discussion was sequenced for a study of cytomegalovirus exposure and HLA in healthy donors. Primers: 60 Vbeta forward and 13 Jbeta reverse. Per the authors' pipeline: An analysis that came later counted some 80 million unique TCR beta chains, around 10 million shared. This table comes from immunoSEQ multiplex PCR, and its TCRdb copy is limited to in-frame clones, with some not included. That table gives V, J and clone size, and the DNA gave D and trimming. The data contain just over 200,000 clones, roughly 70% of them seen just once; the ten biggest clones take up 2% to 3%. Germline CDR1 reads SNHLY; CDR2 reads FYNNEI. The CDR3 is made up of 15 amino acids. V shed 5 bases and J shed 0 bases, with 11 bases lying between them. Study-wide results and caveats: According to the study, about 180 TCR beta chains were cytomegalovirus-associated.

This clone was detected a few times. Its antigen is still unknown. The TCR was taken from a man between 35 and 55 years old in good health and CMV-seropositive. J is TRBJ1-3 and V is TRBV2; D gene ambiguous. The sample comprised PBMCs. Here the CDR3 reads CASSSLGGSGNTIYF. CDR3 bases: TGTGCCAGCAGTTCCCTGGGAGGCTCTGGAAACACCATATATTTT.